What follows are 15 T cell receptor beta chains derived from one specimen sequenced in a study of PD-L1 blockade in urothelial cancer. Here immunoSEQ multiplex PCR was the method, and the copy in TCRdb shows in-frame clones only, minus some. This sample has about 48,000 clones; approximately 83% occur once, and the top ten carry more than 9%. Time point indicated: peripheral blood 6 weeks after treatment start. Sequencing used PBMCs, obtained around atezolizumab (anti-PD-L1) treatment. These receptors were obtained from a man aged 55 to 70 with urothelial cancer.

This clone was seen a single time. The J gene is TRBJ2-2, the V gene TRBV7-9; D is perhaps TRBD2 (5 bases). V lost 5 bases, J lost 5 bases, and 18 bases lay in between. There are 16 residues in the CDR3. CDR1 and CDR2 (germline): SEHNR, FQNEAQ (reference sequence). The CDR3 loop reads CASSPRVGIPTGELFF. DNA for the CDR3: TGTGCCAGCAGCCCGAGGGTCGGGATACCGACCGGGGAGCTGTTTTTT.

This chain connects TRBV28 to TRBJ1-1; the D gene is possibly TRBD1 (6 bases). V was trimmed by 0 bases and J by 0 bases, leaving 11 bases between them. Germline V CDR1 and CDR2: MDHEN, SYDVKM. The CDR3 spans 16 residues. The DNA of the CDR3 is TGTGCCAGCAGTTTATGGCGGACAGCAATGAACACTGAAGCTTTCTTT. The encoded protein is CASSLWRTAMNTEAFF.

This sequence joins TRBV2 and TRBJ2-2, with 8 bases identical to TRBD2. Germline CDR1 is SNHLY and CDR2 is FYNNEI. The CDR3 is 16 amino acids. V dropped 3 bases and J dropped 1; count of bases not matched to a gene: 4. This CDR3 reads CASSDGGAGNTGELFF. The CDR3, as DNA: TGTGCCAGCAGTGACGGGGGGGCGGGGAACACCGGGGAGCTGTTTTTT.

The chain recombines TRBV4-2 with TRBJ2-5; 11 nucleotides match TRBD2. The V segment lost 0 bases and the J segment 1 base; nucleotides outside the gene matches: 7. This CDR3 has 18 amino acids. Germline CDR1 and CDR2: LGHNA and YNFKEQ. CDR3 DNA sequence: TGTGCCAGCAGCCAAGATAGCCTAGCGGGGGGACGCCAAGAGACCCAGTACTTC. Translation: CASSQDSLAGGRQETQYF.

The gene calls are TRBV7-2 and TRBJ1-5; D is possibly TRBD1 (6 bases). The CDR3 is 15 residues long. The V gene's germline CDR1 is SGHTA and CDR2 FQGNSA. The germline V and J ends were trimmed by 1 base and 5 bases, with 12 bases remaining between them. CDR3 sequence reads: CASSLGRGGYQPQHF. Written as DNA, the CDR3 is TGTGCCAGCAGCTTAGGCAGGGGAGGGTATCAGCCCCAGCATTTT.

This chain uses TRBV5-1 with TRBJ2-1; a weak D match, TRBD2 (5 bases). Germline-derived CDR1 and CDR2 are SGHRS and YFSETQ. V was clipped by 3 bases and J by 6 bases, with 16 bases between them. The CDR3 is 15 amino acids. CDR3 region: CASSSAVRSVNEQFF. CDR3 bases: TGCGCCAGCAGCTCAGCGGTCCGGTCGGTCAATGAGCAGTTCTTC. The whole variable domain, filled in from reference TRBV5-1 and TRBJ2-1, reads KAGVTQTPRYLIKTRGQQVTLSCSPISGHRSVSWYQQTPGQGLQFLFEYFSETQRNKGNFPGRFSGRQFSNSRSEMNVSTLELGDSALYLCASSSAVRSVNEQFFGPGTRLTVL.

J is TRBJ2-7 and V is TRBV27; TRBD1 matches at 8 bases. The CDR3 sequence is 14 residues long. Germline V gene data show CDR1 as MNHEY and CDR2 as SMNVEV (reference sequence). V lost 6 bases to trimming and J lost 0 bases; unmatched junction nucleotides: 4. The CDR3 DNA is TGTGCCAGCAGCAGACAGGGGTACTCCTACGAGCAGTACTTC. This encodes CASSRQGYSYEQYF.

The chain uses TRBV19 and TRBJ1-6, with a possible D match to TRBD1 (6 bases). Trimming took 7 bases from V and 8 from J, leaving 15 bases between them. Germline CDR1 reads LNHDA; CDR2 reads SQIVND (reference sequence). The CDR3 extends over 14 amino acids. The CDR3 DNA reads as TGTGCCAGTACTGACCGGGACAATTATTCACCCCTCCACTTT. This codes for CASTDRDNYSPLHF.

The CDR3 DNA reads as TGCGCCAGCAGCTTGGCACAGGGGCCCCTTTCACCCCTCCACTTT. It codes for CASSLAQGPLSPLHF. The gene calls are TRBV5-1 and TRBJ1-6; 7 bases are a match to TRBD1. The germline CDR1 and CDR2 sequences are SGHRS and YFSETQ. The CDR3 length is 15 residues. Unmatched junction bases numbered 6, after V lost 0 bases and J lost 9 bases.

The gene calls are TRBV7-6 and TRBJ2-3; 7 bases fit TRBD1. The V gene's germline CDR1 is SGHVS and CDR2 FNYEAQ. V lost 4 bases to trimming and J lost 2 bases; unmatched junction nucleotides: 3. The CDR3 covers 14 residues. CDR3 DNA: TGTGCCAGCAGCTCGGACAGGACCACAGATACGCAGTATTTT. Its translation is CASSSDRTTDTQYF. The complete variable domain, with remaining parts taken from reference TRBV7-6 and TRBJ2-3, reads GAGVSQSPRYKVTKRGQDVALRCDPISGHVSLYWYRQALGQGPEFLTYFNYEAQQDKSGLPNDRFSAERPEGSISTLTIQRTEQRDSAMYRCASSSDRTTDTQYFGPGTRLTVL.

This clone was counted a single time. V usage is TRBV14 and J usage is TRBJ1-1; D is possibly TRBD1 (5 bases). The CDR3 spans 15 residues. The V gene's germline CDR1 is SGHDN and CDR2 FVKESK. Trimming stripped 1 base from V and 0 bases from J, with 9 bases between. DNA of the CDR3: TGTGCCAGCAGCCAAGTTCCAGGGCTGAACACTGAAGCTTTCTTT. Amino acids: CASSQVPGLNTEAFF.

The chain has TRBV10-3 and TRBJ1-6; no firm D call. Trimming removed 0 bases from V and 0 bases from J, with 9 bases in between. The germline gives CDR1 ENHRY, CDR2 SYGVKD. CDR3 size: 17 residues. The CDR3 sequence is CAISESVGSSYNSPLHF. In nucleotides, the CDR3 is TGTGCCATCAGTGAGTCTGTGGGGAGCTCCTATAATTCACCCCTCCACTTT.

The chain joins TRBV7-9 to TRBJ2-3; 11 nucleotides align to TRBD2. The CDR3 consists of 15 residues. CDR1 is SEHNR and CDR2 is FQNEAQ in the germline V gene (reference sequence). Unmatched junction bases numbered 4, after V lost 6 bases and J lost 2 bases. The CDR3 DNA follows: TGTGCCAGCAGTATTAGCGGGGGGGCCACAGATACGCAGTATTTT. Residues: CASSISGGATDTQYF.

In this sample, this clone turned up once. The chain's CDR3 is CASSTRGGSQTQYF. The DNA for the CDR3 is TGTGCCAGCAGCACCCGGGGGGGCAGCCAGACCCAGTACTTC. The chain couples TRBV7-2 to TRBJ2-5; TRBD2 matches at 8 bases. The CDR3 covers 14 residues. Looked up from germline, CDR1 is SGHTA and CDR2 is FQGNSA. V was clipped by 5 bases and J by 6 bases; unmatched bases: 8.

In its sample, this clone was seen once. The rearrangement uses TRBV5-6 and TRBJ2-5, with 9 nucleotides matching TRBD2. V lost 4 bases to trimming and J lost 5 bases; unmatched junction nucleotides: 6. CDR3 length: 14 amino acids. CDR1 and CDR2 (germline): SGHDT, YYEEEE. CDR3 DNA sequence: TGTGCCAGCAGCGCAGCGGGGGGTGGGGAGACCCAGTACTTC. Its translation: CASSAAGGGETQYF. Based on the CDR3 plus reference TRBV5-6 and TRBJ2-5, the full variable domain is DAGVTQSPTHLIKTRGQQVTLRCSPKSGHDTVSWYQQALGQGPQFIFQYYEEEERQRGNFPDRFSGHQFPNYSSELNVNALLLGDSALYLCASSAAGGGETQYFGPGTRLLVL.